This passage covers 14 T cell receptor beta chains from one sample sequenced in a study of shared T cell receptors in the human thymus. The method was immunoSEQ multiplex PCR; TCRdb's version includes in-frame clones alone and lacks a portion of them. The sample yields more than 300,000 clones, roughly 94% seen once. Sequencing was carried out using thymocytes. These receptors all stem from a human donor.

The chain joins TRBV2 to TRBJ1-1; 10 bases agree with TRBD1. This CDR3 comprises 19 residues. Trimming cost V 1 base and J 0 bases; bases outside gene matches: 11. Germline V gene sequence: CDR1 SNHLY, CDR2 FYNNEI. The DNA of the CDR3 is TGTGCCAGCAGTGAAGGAGGGACAGGGGCTCAGGGGTTGAACACTGAAGCTTTCTTT. This gives the protein CASSEGGTGAQGLNTEAFF.

This chain uses TRBV7-8 with TRBJ2-3, with TRBD2 identical over 12 bases. CDR1 SGHVS and CDR2 FQNEAQ come from the germline V gene. V lost 5 bases and J lost 3; bases outside the gene matches: 9. The CDR3 runs to 17 residues. The CDR3 here is CASSHRTSGKKTDTQYF. CDR3 DNA sequence: TGTGCCAGCAGCCACCGGACTAGCGGGAAGAAAACAGATACGCAGTATTTT.

The chain is built from TRBV9 and TRBJ2-1, with 10 bases identical to TRBD2. Losses at the gene ends were 3 bases for V and 6 bases for J; bases not matched to a gene: 21. The CDR3 is 20 amino acids. Germline lookup yields CDR1 SGDLS and CDR2 YYNGEE. The CDR3 DNA is TGTGCCAGCAGCGCATGCCATGAACTAGCGGGAAGGAAGTTGTGCAATGAGCAGTTCTTC. Protein product: CASSACHELAGRKLCNEQFF.

V is TRBV9 and J is TRBJ2-1; 10 bases line up with TRBD2. In germline, CDR1 is SGDLS, CDR2 YYNGEE. This CDR3 comprises 19 residues. After removal of 1 base from V and 6 bases from J, the junction contained 16 bases not matched to a gene. The CDR3 spells CASSVFGGAGGPESNEQFF. CDR3 bases: TGTGCCAGCAGCGTATTTGGGGGAGCGGGAGGGCCAGAGAGCAATGAGCAGTTCTTC. Using reference TRBV9 and TRBJ2-1 for the parts outside the CDR3, the full variable domain is DSGVTQTPKHLITATGQRVTLRCSPRSGDLSVYWYQQSLDQGLQFLIQYYNGEERAKGNILERFSAQQFPDLHSELNLSSLELGDSALYFCASSVFGGAGGPESNEQFFGPGTRLTVL.

The chain carries TRBV5-4 and TRBJ2-3, with 8 bases fitting TRBD2. CDR1 and CDR2 (germline): SGHNT, YYREEE (reference sequence). Trimming removed 10 bases from V and 5 bases from J; junction bases left unmatched: 9. The CDR3 extends over 13 amino acids. The chain's CDR3 is CAVLTSGEDTQYF. CDR3 bases: TGTGCCGTACTTACTAGCGGAGAAGATACGCAGTATTTT. The full variable domain, completed using reference TRBV5-4 and TRBJ2-3, is ETGVTQSPTHLIKTRGQQVTLRCSSQSGHNTVSWYQQALGQGPQFIFQYYREEENGRGNFPPRFSGLQFPNYSSELNVNALELDDSALYLCAVLTSGEDTQYFGPGTRLTVL.

The chain employs TRBV4-3 and TRBJ1-4; TRBD1 agrees at 10 bases. Per the germline V gene, CDR1 is LGHNA and CDR2 is YSLEER. The CDR3 length is 19 residues. Trimming cost V 0 bases and J 6 bases; bases outside gene matches: 13. The CDR3 is CASSQDRSDRGCYHEKLFF. The DNA for the CDR3 is TGCGCCAGCAGCCAAGATCGATCGGACAGGGGGTGTTACCATGAAAAACTGTTTTTT.

The V gene is TRBV6-6, the J gene TRBJ2-7; D gene uncertain. This CDR3 spans 14 amino acids. Germline V CDR1 and CDR2: MNHNY, SVGAGI (reference sequence). V was pared by 5 bases and J by 0 bases, with 11 bases between. CDR3 sequence (DNA): TGTGCCAGCAGTGGTGGCGGTAGCTCCTACGAGCAGTACTTC. It translates to CASSGGGSSYEQYF.

The chain carries TRBV19 and TRBJ2-2; D is perhaps TRBD2 (6 bases). This CDR3 is 16 amino acids long. V was cut by 2 bases and J by 0 bases, with 10 bases left in between. CDR1 and CDR2 from the germline V gene are LNHDA and SQIVND (reference sequence). CDR3: CASSIMRGTNTGELFF. DNA of the CDR3: TGTGCCAGTAGTATAATGCGGGGTACGAACACCGGGGAGCTGTTTTTT. The full variable domain, completed using reference TRBV19 and TRBJ2-2, is DGGITQSPKYLFRKEGQNVTLSCEQNLNHDAMYWYRQDPGQGLRLIYYSQIVNDFQKGDIAEGYSVSREKKESFPLTVTSAQKNPTAFYLCASSIMRGTNTGELFFGEGSRLTVL.

The chain links TRBV27 to TRBJ2-2; TRBD1 agrees at 7 bases. CDR1 is MNHEY, CDR2 SMNVEV, per germline (reference sequence). The CDR3 has 18 residues. Trimming cost V 2 bases and J 0 bases; bases outside gene matches: 9. Written as DNA, the CDR3 is TGTGCCAGCAGTTTAAGAGGTCGGACAGGTACGAACACCGGGGAGCTGTTTTTT. Its translation is CASSLRGRTGTNTGELFF.

This chain joins TRBV10-3 and TRBJ2-1; 11 bases map to TRBD2. The CDR3 extends over 15 amino acids. V lost 6 bases to trimming and J lost 6 bases; unmatched junction nucleotides: 7. The germline CDR1 and CDR2 sequences are ENHRY and SYGVKD. CDR3 sequence (DNA): TGTGCCATCAGGGGGGTGACTAGCGGGATCAATGAGCAGTTCTTC. Protein sequence: CAIRGVTSGINEQFF.

This rearrangement joins TRBV7-6 to TRBJ2-7, with 12 bases that match TRBD1. Germline V gives CDR1 SGHVS, CDR2 FNYEAQ. V lost 3 bases, J lost 1 base, and 4 bases stayed unmatched. The CDR3 spans 16 residues. The CDR3 nucleotides are TGTGCCAGCAGCTTGCGGGACAGGGGGCGATCCTACGAGCAGTACTTC. Translated: CASSLRDRGRSYEQYF.

V is TRBV28 and J is TRBJ2-6; D possibly uses TRBD1 or TRBD2 (5 bases each). Trimming left V 0 bases short and J 4 bases short, with 16 bases between. CDR3 size: 18 residues. Per germline, CDR1 MDHEN and CDR2 SYDVKM. The CDR3 bases are TGTGCCAGCAGTTTATGCATAAGGGGCAGGGACGGGGCCAACGTCCTGACTTTC. Its translation: CASSLCIRGRDGANVLTF.

The rearrangement joins TRBV7-4 to TRBJ2-3; no clear D. The ends were cut back, 8 bases at V and 0 bases at J, with 27 bases in the middle. The CDR3 contains 19 residues. Germline V gene lookup returns CDR1 SGHVT and CDR2 SQSDAQ. This chain's CDR3 is CASPGLDVTLVLSTDTQYF. The CDR3, as DNA: TGTGCCAGCCCGGGCTTGGACGTCACATTGGTCCTTAGCACAGATACGCAGTATTTT.

The rearrangement joins TRBV5-4 to TRBJ2-3; 8 nucleotides line up with TRBD2. V gave up 2 bases and J gave up 0 bases; unmatched junction bases: 5. This CDR3 region has 16 residues. Per germline, CDR1 SGHNT and CDR2 YYREEE (reference sequence). This chain's CDR3 is CASSFRTSTSTDTQYF. In nucleotides, the CDR3 is TGTGCCAGCAGCTTTAGGACTAGCACAAGCACAGATACGCAGTATTTT. Full variable domain (outside the CDR3, taken from reference TRBV5-4 and TRBJ2-3): ETGVTQSPTHLIKTRGQQVTLRCSSQSGHNTVSWYQQALGQGPQFIFQYYREEENGRGNFPPRFSGLQFPNYSSELNVNALELDDSALYLCASSFRTSTSTDTQYFGPGTRLTVL.